This note documents a single T cell receptor beta chain sequence. Its target is not known. The CDR3 loop spans 16 amino acids. The V and J ends lost 1 base and 0 bases respectively, with 11 bases between them. CDR1 and CDR2 (germline): SGHTA, FQGNSA. These data originate in a study of T cell responses to AZD1222 COVID-19 vaccine. Background on the study: Second-dose timings of about 4 or about 12 weeks were pooled.

Here immunoSEQ multiplex PCR was the method, and the copy in TCRdb shows in-frame clones only, minus some. The sample has about 180,000 clones; approximately 86% are singletons. General observations from the study: The sample set comprised mostly white British donors with more females, and clonal diversity was possibly underestimated. Recipients of two AZD1222 doses showed rising Spike-specific TCR breadth and depth. Targeting of unmutated variant regions was reportedly seen in nearly half of spike-specific TCRs.

This sequence was found in an adult in good health. The sample here was peripheral blood, taken on day 0 of AZD1222 vaccination. The rearrangement joins TRBV7-2 to TRBJ2-3; D is uncertain. CDR3 amino acids: CASSLGPLLSTDTQYF. In nucleotides, the CDR3 is TGTGCCAGCAGCTTAGGACCCCTCCTGAGCACAGATACGCAGTATTTT.